Sequencing of this T cell receptor beta chain was carried out in a study of cytomegalovirus exposure and HLA in healthy donors. Study results and caveats: For TCR beta chains, V- and J-gene trimming was later linked to a missense DCLRE1C variant. Reported findings show TCR beta sequences accurately forecast HLA-A and HLA-B alleles in most subjects.

Both 60 Vbeta primers and 13 Jbeta primers went into the PCR. TCRdb's table, derived via immunoSEQ multiplex PCR, lists solely in-frame clones and lacks some. This sample yields some 98,000 clones, of which 75% to 80% are seen a single time; about 8.3% belongs to the top ten. This CDR3 has 14 amino acids. Germline V gene lookup returns CDR1 MNHEY and CDR2 SMNVEV (reference sequence). Unmatched junction bases numbered 6, after V lost 5 bases and J lost 4 bases. In the case of this clone: The antigen remains undetermined.

The receptor was isolated from a female donor in good health and CMV-seronegative. The chain joins TRBV27 to TRBJ1-2; 8 bases fit TRBD1. The sample taken for sequencing was PBMCs. This chain's CDR3 is CASSPPDRAYGYTF. CDR3 sequence (DNA): TGTGCCAGCAGTCCTCCGGACAGGGCCTATGGCTACACCTTC.